This T cell receptor beta chain was recorded in a study of cytomegalovirus exposure and HLA in healthy donors (dated by TCRdb to the late 2010s). For the study in its entirety: An earlier analysis of 587 of the donors reported 276 Gb of sequence data and 90 million to 120 million unique TCR beta sequences obtained from some 170 million T cells. About 280 gigabases of sequencing data and approximately 92 million unique TCR sequences made up an early release that covered fewer than 650 HLA-typed donors. The genetic ancestry cluster associated with self-reported Caucasian donors included approximately 85% of the roughly 400 genotyped donors. The study aimed to test whether cataloging public T cell receptors could reveal signatures of past pathogen exposure. The study profiled the T cell repertoires of 666 subjects by immunosequencing and related them to cytomegalovirus serostatus. A separate validation cohort of over 95 different subjects was used in addition to the roughly 700-subject first cohort. To predict cytomegalovirus infection status, the study brought together high-throughput TCR immunosequencing, statistical association of individual TCRs with disease status, and machine learning. To study patterns of TCR occurrence, a later analysis re-analyzed previously published TCR beta repertoires from 700 or so donors and added high-resolution HLA genotyping. Rather than using new phenotypic data, the later analysis identified candidate immune exposures from TCR beta sequences and from how often those sequences occurred across donors. In an earlier analysis of 587 of the donors, high-throughput TCR beta sequencing was used to judge whether each TCR beta V gene segment behaved as functional or pseudogenic. Donor age, sex, ethnicity and CMV serostatus were compiled together with the repertoire data. A later genetic analysis took genome-wide SNP genotypes for about three fifths of the 666 donors and used that subset as a discovery cohort. All discovery cohort repertoires had been generated on a single sequencing platform. HLA typing covered class I and class II loci at four-digit resolution. Typing coverage differed by locus: A, B, C, DRB1 and DQB1 were typed in about 629-630 donors, DQA1 in 522, DPA1 in some 610, and DPB1 in roughly 470. About five DR-DQ haplotypes were handled as single units for association and clustering, since linkage in the cohort was strong. Across around 400 genotyped donors of the cohort, an average of about 240,000 unique TCR beta nucleotide sequences per donor were sequenced, and around 19% of those sequences were non-productive. General findings and caveats noted by the study authors: In both the original and validation cohorts, the classifier was reported to diagnose cytomegalovirus status with high specificity and sensitivity. The sequencing pipeline was judged likely to have produced a cluster of highly shared sequence variants as a technical artifact. Correlated functional status among segregating V segments might be attributable to linkage disequilibrium, but an unknown experimental factor could not be ruled out. The authors suggested that the approach could potentially be extended to other disease states and immunological phenotypes. The presence/absence analyses assumed that sequencing depth was roughly uniform across donors, and that assumption may not be true. A further reported finding was that TCR beta sequences accurately predicted the HLA-A and HLA-B alleles for most subjects in the first cohort. When HLA alleles, especially DR and DQ, strongly co-occurred, attributing TCR associations to individual alleles was difficult. In an earlier analysis of about 550 of the donors, most TCR beta V segments were observed in productive rearrangements about 87% or about 30% of the time, broadly matching IMGT annotations. In this cohort, only TCR beta chains were sequenced, and detectable features were limited by the absence of alpha or paired-chain data. Because HLA typing was unavailable for some donors at each locus, only the typed subset was used in association tests. The 87-base-pair reads could not distinguish some IMGT-functional V segments, including TRBV6-2 and TRBV6-3, so those segments were excluded. Most TCR sequences were observed very rarely across donors, whereas some public TCRs were present in many individuals. Because counts were too low, 15 to 20 rarely observed V segments, including chromosome 9 orphons, were left out of the earlier analysis of about 500 of the donors. According to a later genetic analysis, donors in an Asian-associated ancestry cluster had fewer N-insertions in productive TCRs than the approximately 630-donor mean. In vitro tests confirmed that three of the cytomegalovirus-associated TCR beta chains recognize cytomegalovirus antigens. In a later analysis, HLA-associated TCR beta chains were found to be more clonally expanded and to have lower generation probabilities than equally common non-associated chains. Several of the top co-occurrence clusters appeared to be linked to parvovirus B19, influenza, CMV and Epstein-Barr virus, according to a later analysis. A later analysis found that TCR association rates varied across HLA loci, with DRB1 alleles showing the most associated TCRs and HLA-C alleles the fewest. The only immune exposure information available for the cohort was CMV serostatus. V-gene and J-gene trimming of TCR beta chains was associated with a missense DCLRE1C variant in a later genetic analysis, and the association was replicated in an independent cohort. A later analysis found that most CMV-associated TCR beta chains appeared HLA-restricted, with HLA associations seemingly driven largely by CMV exposure. The study listed 164 TCR beta chains as associated with cytomegalovirus. Specific HLA alleles were associated with some 15,000 TCR beta sequences at a false discovery rate of 0.05 in a later analysis.

The library was generated by the immunoSEQ multiplex PCR assay. The multiplex PCR relied on a mix of 60 forward primers for TCR Vbeta segments and 13 reverse primers for TCR Jbeta segments. Amplification of the CDR3 region of rearranged TCR beta genes was performed with a multiplex PCR assay on genomic DNA. Amplified TCR beta libraries were sequenced as 87-base-pair reads on the Illumina HiSeq System. Concerning the study's data processing: A later analysis counted approximately 74 million unique TCR beta chains across the 550 to 700 repertoires, and 9.5 million to 11 million of these chains were shared by at least two donors. A nearest-neighbor algorithm error-corrected the raw reads and collapsed the reads into unique sequences, merging closely related sequences to remove PCR and sequencing errors. To assign V, D and J gene segments, CDR3 sequences were aligned to IMGT reference sequences. Each retained sequence needed at least a six-nucleotide match to both a V gene segment and a J gene segment. Rearrangements were called productive when the CDR3 lacked stop codons and stayed in frame with V and J; all others were non-productive. Following IMGT convention, CDR3 was defined as the stretch from the second conserved V-encoded cysteine up to the conserved J-encoded phenylalanine. The earlier analysis of a few hundred of the donors excluded sequences that lacked an unambiguous match to a single V gene segment. In an earlier analysis of roughly 600 of the donors, a V segment was called functional when productive rearrangements were above 56.7%, and segregating when the standard deviation between donors exceeded 5%. To diagnose cytomegalovirus status from the catalog of TCR beta chain sequences, a statistical classification framework was built. A later analysis assigned V and J genes by comparing TCR nucleotide sequences with IMGT/GENE-DB human TR gene sequences. Using the TCRdist pipeline, a later analysis assigned CDR3 sequences along with most-parsimonious VDJ recombination scenarios. In a later analysis, each TCR beta chain was defined by its CDR3 amino acid sequence together with its V-gene family, and reads without a unique V-gene family were excluded. In a later analysis, 450 to 600 highly shared, low-generation-probability nucleotide sequences were removed to address suspected cross-contamination and a sequencing artifact. In a later analysis, a clonal expansion index for each public chain was calculated from normalized within-repertoire ranks of inferred template counts. A later analysis computed generation probabilities with a VDJ recombination model fitted to out-of-frame rearrangements, and checked the results against IGoR. A later analysis scored TCR-TCR, TCR-HLA and TCR-CMV co-occurrence with hypergeometric tests, applying a repertoire-size bias correction to TCR pairs. In a later analysis, false discovery rates were estimated by permuting HLA or CMV assignments 20 times. A later analysis grouped co-occurring TCRs with DBSCAN, adding TCRdist sequence similarity when clustering within HLA-allele-positive subsets. Repertoires with fewer than 30,000 or more than 120,000 public chains were left out of co-occurrence clustering, as were a few repertoires with anomalous nucleotide sharing. In TCRdb, the immuneACCESS table is reduced to in-frame sequences with V and J assigned. These tables do not hold every clone; where another copy was compared, an unresolved V gene accounts for under half, and the others remain unexplained. The V and J calls and clone size are taken from that table; D and trimming were inferred from the DNA. This sample is represented by 100,000 or so clones; about 62% of them were singletons. Together, the top ten hold less than 5% of the sample.

Details on this clone: No antigen is known for it. Base-call qualities are not available, and no considerably larger clone is one nucleotide away.

Deletion took 1 base off V and 5 bases off J, with a span of 4 bases between the germline ends. From cysteine to phenylalanine, the CDR3 is 12 amino acids long. Only CDR3 DNA remains: 36 bases, in frame from the first base. The germline V gene yields MGHRA for CDR1 and YSYEKL for CDR2. The cohort comprised some 700 healthy bone marrow donors. All cohort members were sampled while nominally healthy, although unrecorded immune exposures were likely present. CMV serostatus was recorded as positive for roughly 290 and negative for about half of the 666 cohort members, whereas no CMV serostatus was recorded for the donor in question. A peripheral blood sample was collected from each donor, and TCR beta sequencing was performed on peripheral blood mononuclear cells. Genomic DNA extraction from the blood cell samples was performed with the Qiagen DNeasy Blood Extraction Kit.

The clonotype was recovered from a human donor in good health. Sequencing input: PBMCs. The sequence joins TRBV4-1 to TRBJ2-3; the D gene is unclear. The sequenced DNA: TGCGCCAGCAGCCAAGGCGGAGATACGCAGTATTTT. The encoded protein is CASSQGGDTQYF.